This TCR beta chain was found in a study of response to subunit inactivated influenza vaccine. Study findings and constraints: It was the authors' suggestion that each seasonal influenza vaccination recruits few new T cells.

With respect to this clonotype: Its matching antigen is unknown.

TCRdb passed the RT-PCR reads through MiXCR, listing each CDR3 protein once. The data hold roughly 650,000 distinct CDR3 sequences, with more than 15% observed a single time. This CDR3 is 19 amino acids long. Deletions cut 6 bases from V and 1 base from J, with 26 bases between. From germline, CDR1 is MDHEN and CDR2 SYDVKM. The origin of this receptor is a man aged 45-60 years who received an inactivated influenza vaccine. Source: PBMCs from blood, taken approximately 13 days after vaccination. The chain is built from TRBV28 and TRBJ2-3; D is perhaps TRBD2 (5 bases). DNA for the CDR3: TGTGCCAGCAGAACTACCGGGGAATTGAGCCATGACCGCACAGATACGCAGTATTTT. Its translation is CASRTTGELSHDRTDTQYF.